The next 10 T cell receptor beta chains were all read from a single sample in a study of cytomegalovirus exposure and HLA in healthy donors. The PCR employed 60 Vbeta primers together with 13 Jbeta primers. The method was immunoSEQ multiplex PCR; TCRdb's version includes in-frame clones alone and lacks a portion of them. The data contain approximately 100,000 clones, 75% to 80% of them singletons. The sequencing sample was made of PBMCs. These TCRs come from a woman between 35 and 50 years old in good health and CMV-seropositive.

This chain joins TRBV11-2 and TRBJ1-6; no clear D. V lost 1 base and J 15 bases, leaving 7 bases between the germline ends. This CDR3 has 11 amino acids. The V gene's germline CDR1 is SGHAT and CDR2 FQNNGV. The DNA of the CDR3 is TGTGCCAGCAGCTTAGGGGGAGACCTCCACTTT. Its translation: CASSLGGDLHF.

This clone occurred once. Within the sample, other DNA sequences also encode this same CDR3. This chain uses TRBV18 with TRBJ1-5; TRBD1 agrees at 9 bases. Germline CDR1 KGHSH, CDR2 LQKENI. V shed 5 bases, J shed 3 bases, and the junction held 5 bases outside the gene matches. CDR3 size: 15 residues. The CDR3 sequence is CASSTGTGHNQPQHF. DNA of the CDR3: TGTGCCAGCTCAACCGGGACAGGGCACAATCAGCCCCAGCATTTT. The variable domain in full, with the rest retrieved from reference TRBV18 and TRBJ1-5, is NAGVMQNPRHLVRRRGQEARLRCSPMKGHSHVYWYRQLPEEGLKFMVYLQKENIIDESGMPKERFSAEFPKEGPSILRIQQVVRGDSAAYFCASSTGTGHNQPQHFGDGTRLSIL.

CDR3 nucleotides: TGTGCCAGCAGACCCCTAGGGACAGGCCCCTGGGGCTACACCTTC. It encodes CASRPLGTGPWGYTF. V usage is TRBV27 and J usage is TRBJ1-2; TRBD1 matches at 8 bases. V lost 6 bases to trimming and J lost 8 bases; unmatched junction nucleotides: 14. Germline CDR1 and CDR2: MNHEY and SMNVEV (reference sequence). This CDR3 spans 15 amino acids.

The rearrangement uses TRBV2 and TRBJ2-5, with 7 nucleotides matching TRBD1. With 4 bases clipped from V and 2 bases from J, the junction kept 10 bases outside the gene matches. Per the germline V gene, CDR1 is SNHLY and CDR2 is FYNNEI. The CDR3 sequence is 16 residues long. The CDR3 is CASSVLGTDFQETQYF. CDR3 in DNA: TGTGCCAGCAGTGTTTTAGGGACAGATTTTCAAGAGACCCAGTACTTC.

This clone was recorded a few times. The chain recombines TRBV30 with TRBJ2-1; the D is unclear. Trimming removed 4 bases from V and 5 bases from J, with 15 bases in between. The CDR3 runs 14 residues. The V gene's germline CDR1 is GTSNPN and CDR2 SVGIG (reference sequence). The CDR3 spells CAWTIYPVHNEQFF. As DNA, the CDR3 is TGTGCCTGGACCATTTACCCAGTCCACAATGAGCAGTTCTTC. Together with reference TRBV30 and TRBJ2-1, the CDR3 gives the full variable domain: SQTIHQWPATLVQPVGSPLSLECTVEGTSNPNLYWYRQAAGRGLQLLFYSVGIGQISSEVPQNLSASRPQDRQFILSSKKLLLSDSGFYLCAWTIYPVHNEQFFGPGTRLTVL.

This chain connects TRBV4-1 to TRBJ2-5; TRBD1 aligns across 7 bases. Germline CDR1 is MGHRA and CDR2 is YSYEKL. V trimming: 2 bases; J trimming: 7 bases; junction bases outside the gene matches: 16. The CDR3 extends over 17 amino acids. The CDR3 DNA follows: TGCGCCAGCAGCCAACCCTCTCAGGACAGGAGTTTCGGGACCCAGTACTTC. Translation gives CASSQPSQDRSFGTQYF.

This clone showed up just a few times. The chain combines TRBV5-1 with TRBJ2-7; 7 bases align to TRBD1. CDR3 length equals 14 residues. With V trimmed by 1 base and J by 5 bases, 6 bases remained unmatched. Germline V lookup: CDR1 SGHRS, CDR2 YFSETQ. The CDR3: CASSLNTGEHEQYF. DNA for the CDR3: TGCGCCAGCAGCTTGAATACAGGGGAGCACGAGCAGTACTTC.

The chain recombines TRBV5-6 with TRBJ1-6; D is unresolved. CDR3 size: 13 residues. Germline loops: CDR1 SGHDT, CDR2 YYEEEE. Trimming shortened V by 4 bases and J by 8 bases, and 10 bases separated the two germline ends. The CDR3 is CASSGTTDSPLHF. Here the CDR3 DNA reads TGTGCCAGCAGCGGCACCACAGATTCACCCCTCCACTTT.

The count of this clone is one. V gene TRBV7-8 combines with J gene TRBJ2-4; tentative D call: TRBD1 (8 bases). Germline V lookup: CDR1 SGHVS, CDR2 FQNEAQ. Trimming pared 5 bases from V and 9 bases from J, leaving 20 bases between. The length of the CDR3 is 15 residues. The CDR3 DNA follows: TGTGCCAGCAGCCTACTCGGACAGGGAGGGGGCATTCAGTACTTC. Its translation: CASSLLGQGGGIQYF. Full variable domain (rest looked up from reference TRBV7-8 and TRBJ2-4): GAGVSQSPRYKVAKRGQDVALRCDPISGHVSLFWYQQALGQGPEFLTYFQNEAQLDKSGLPSDRFFAERPEGSVSTLKIQRTQQEDSAVYLCASSLLGQGGGIQYFGAGTRLSVL.

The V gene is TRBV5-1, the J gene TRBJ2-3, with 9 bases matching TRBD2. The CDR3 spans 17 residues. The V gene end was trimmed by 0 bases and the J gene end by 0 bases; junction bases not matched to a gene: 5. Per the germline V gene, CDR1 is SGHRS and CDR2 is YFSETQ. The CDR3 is CASSLVLAGDSTDTQYF. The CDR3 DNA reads TGCGCCAGCAGCTTGGTTTTAGCGGGGGATAGCACAGATACGCAGTATTTT.